These T cell receptor beta chains were read from a single sample in a study of blood T cell repertoires in COVID-19. Sequenced by immunoSEQ multiplex PCR; TCRdb stores in-frame clones only, minus some. The sample lists 200,000 to 300,000 clones, 70% to 90% occurring once. Material for sequencing was PBMCs or T cells enriched from blood (not recorded which). Receptors originate from a man aged 50 to 60 who had been exposed to COVID-19. Each CDR3 is given with its conserved first and last residue. Each record gives: J gene, V gene, D gene, clone size, CDR3 DNA, CDR3 protein. D genes are given only for firm matches. Clone size is given for some rows only: seen once, a few or many times, or a class if the clone is expanded.

j_call: TRBJ2-3
v_call: TRBV27
d_call: TRBD2
clone_size: -
cdr3_nt: TGTGCCAGCACCGATCCAGGGCGGGGGGATACGCAGTATTTT
cdr3_aa: CASTDPGRGDTQYF

j_call: TRBJ1-2
v_call: TRBV5-4
d_call: TRBD1
clone_size: -
cdr3_nt: TGTGCCAGCAGCTTGGTAGCAGTACGCCGGACAGGGCACTATGGCTACACCTTC
cdr3_aa: CASSLVAVRRTGHYGYTF

j_call: TRBJ1-6
v_call: TRBV7-2
d_call: TRBD1
clone_size: -
cdr3_nt: TGTGCCAGCAGCTTAACCGGGACAGGGTATTCACCCCTCCACTTT
cdr3_aa: CASSLTGTGYSPLHF

j_call: TRBJ1-1
v_call: TRBV5-6
d_call: -
clone_size: -
cdr3_nt: TGTGCCAGCAGCCCGAGTGCGGGGAACACTGAAGCTTTCTTT
cdr3_aa: CASSPSAGNTEAFF

j_call: TRBJ1-1
v_call: TRBV9
d_call: -
clone_size: -
cdr3_nt: TGTGCCAGCAGCCCCCGAGGGGGTCTGAACACTGAAGCTTTCTTT
cdr3_aa: CASSPRGGLNTEAFF

j_call: TRBJ1-3
v_call: TRBV11-2
d_call: -
clone_size: -
cdr3_nt: TGTGCCAGCAGCACAACAGGGTTCTCCGGAAACACCATATATTTT
cdr3_aa: CASSTTGFSGNTIYF

j_call: TRBJ1-5
v_call: TRBV2
d_call: -
clone_size: -
cdr3_nt: TGTGCCAGTAGCAAACGGGGGAATCAGCCCCAGCATTTT
cdr3_aa: CASSKRGNQPQHF

j_call: TRBJ2-7
v_call: TRBV2
d_call: -
clone_size: -
cdr3_nt: TGTGCCAGCAGCTTGAGGTTGGCAGGGCCCTACGAGCAGTACTTC
cdr3_aa: CASSLRLAGPYEQYF

j_call: TRBJ2-2
v_call: TRBV10-1
d_call: -
clone_size: -
cdr3_nt: TGCGCCAGCAGCCGGGACTTCACCGGGGAGCTGTTTTTT
cdr3_aa: CASSRDFTGELFF

j_call: TRBJ1-4
v_call: TRBV2
d_call: -
clone_size: -
cdr3_nt: TGTGCCAGCAGCCCCCGACTTCTCCAATACCTTGCAACTAATGAAAAACTGTTTTTT
cdr3_aa: CASSPRLLQYLATNEKLFF

j_call: TRBJ1-1
v_call: TRBV29-1
d_call: -
clone_size: -
cdr3_nt: TGCAGCGCCCATCCAGGGAATGTGGGTGAAGCTTTCTTT
cdr3_aa: CSAHPGNVGEAFF

j_call: TRBJ1-4
v_call: TRBV15
d_call: TRBD1
clone_size: -
cdr3_nt: TGTGCCACCAGCAGAGATCGGCCCAGGGGGAGAGAAAATGAAAAACTGTTTTTT
cdr3_aa: CATSRDRPRGRENEKLFF

j_call: TRBJ1-2
v_call: TRBV4-1
d_call: TRBD1
clone_size: -
cdr3_nt: TGCGCCAGCAGCCCGCCCCCAGCTTGGACAGGGGCCTACTATGGCTACACCTTC
cdr3_aa: CASSPPPAWTGAYYGYTF

j_call: TRBJ2-3
v_call: TRBV5-1
d_call: -
clone_size: -
cdr3_nt: TGCGCCAGCAGCTTGGATATAGGAGCAGATACGCAGTATTTT
cdr3_aa: CASSLDIGADTQYF

j_call: TRBJ1-2
v_call: TRBV24-1
d_call: TRBD1
clone_size: few
cdr3_nt: TGTGCCACCAGTGATCAACCGGGACAGGGGTCGTATGGCTACACCTTC
cdr3_aa: CATSDQPGQGSYGYTF

j_call: TRBJ1-5
v_call: TRBV19
d_call: TRBD1
clone_size: -
cdr3_nt: TGTGCCAGTAGTCTCCGGGACAGGGCGCAGCCCCAGCATTTT
cdr3_aa: CASSLRDRAQPQHF

j_call: TRBJ2-7
v_call: TRBV12-3/TRBV12-4
d_call: -
clone_size: -
cdr3_nt: TGTGCCAGCAGTTTTTCCAGGGCCGAGCAGTACTTC
cdr3_aa: CASSFSRAEQYF

j_call: TRBJ2-7
v_call: TRBV5-1
d_call: -
clone_size: -
cdr3_nt: TGCGCCAGCAGCTTGGGACAGGAGCTCTACGAGCAGTACTTC
cdr3_aa: CASSLGQELYEQYF

j_call: TRBJ1-2
v_call: TRBV14
d_call: -
clone_size: -
cdr3_nt: TGTGCCAGCAGCCATTTAGGGGCTGGCTACACCTTC
cdr3_aa: CASSHLGAGYTF

j_call: TRBJ1-4
v_call: TRBV3-1/TRBV3-2
d_call: TRBD1
clone_size: -
cdr3_nt: TGTGCCAGCAGGATAGACAGGGGTCATGAAAAACTGTTTTTT
cdr3_aa: CASRIDRGHEKLFF

j_call: TRBJ2-3
v_call: TRBV7-3
d_call: -
clone_size: -
cdr3_nt: TGTGCCAGCAGCCGAATCAGAGGAGATACGCAGTATTTT
cdr3_aa: CASSRIRGDTQYF

j_call: TRBJ1-6
v_call: TRBV27
d_call: TRBD1
clone_size: -
cdr3_nt: TGTGCCAGCAGTTTGGACAGGGGTCATTCACCCCTCCACTTT
cdr3_aa: CASSLDRGHSPLHF

j_call: TRBJ1-1
v_call: TRBV20-1
d_call: -
clone_size: -
cdr3_nt: TGCAGTGCTAGTCGGTGGAGGGGAGGGAACACTGAAGCTTTCTTT
cdr3_aa: CSASRWRGGNTEAFF

j_call: TRBJ1-1
v_call: TRBV2
d_call: TRBD1
clone_size: -
cdr3_nt: TGTGCCAGCGGGACAGGGAGGAACACTGAAGCTTTCTTT
cdr3_aa: CASGTGRNTEAFF

j_call: TRBJ1-1
v_call: TRBV7-2
d_call: -
clone_size: -
cdr3_nt: TGTGCCAGCAGCTTAGCGCAGGAAGCGAACACTGAAGCTTTCTTT
cdr3_aa: CASSLAQEANTEAFF

j_call: TRBJ2-3
v_call: TRBV4-1
d_call: -
clone_size: -
cdr3_nt: TGCGCCAGCAGCCAAGTAGGCCGCAGGACTACTAGCACAGATACGCAGTATTTT
cdr3_aa: CASSQVGRRTTSTDTQYF

j_call: TRBJ1-2
v_call: TRBV7-2
d_call: TRBD1
clone_size: once
cdr3_nt: TGTGCCAGCAGCTCCTCTGACAGGGATGGCTACACCTTC
cdr3_aa: CASSSSDRDGYTF

j_call: TRBJ2-3
v_call: TRBV7-9
d_call: -
clone_size: -
cdr3_nt: TGTGCCAGCAGCTTAGTTGGAGGGGGCTTCACCTTCACAGATACGCAGTATTTT
cdr3_aa: CASSLVGGGFTFTDTQYF

j_call: TRBJ2-1
v_call: TRBV19
d_call: -
clone_size: -
cdr3_nt: TGTGCCAGTAGTATGCAAGGAGGAGGGTTCAATGAGCAGTTCTTC
cdr3_aa: CASSMQGGGFNEQFF

j_call: TRBJ2-5
v_call: TRBV20-1
d_call: -
clone_size: -
cdr3_nt: TGCAGTGCTAGTTCAGGGAATAGGGAGACCCAGTACTTC
cdr3_aa: CSASSGNRETQYF

j_call: TRBJ1-5
v_call: TRBV27
d_call: TRBD1
clone_size: -
cdr3_nt: TGTGCCAGCAGTCCTACCCCGACAGGGAGCAGCAATCAGCCCCAGCATTTT
cdr3_aa: CASSPTPTGSSNQPQHF

j_call: TRBJ2-3
v_call: TRBV2
d_call: TRBD1
clone_size: -
cdr3_nt: TGTGCCACCATTTCGCGTGCAGGGGGTTCCACAGATACGCAGTATTTT
cdr3_aa: CATISRAGGSTDTQYF

j_call: TRBJ2-3
v_call: TRBV7-2
d_call: TRBD2
clone_size: -
cdr3_nt: TGTGCCAGCAGCCACGGACTAGCGGGAGCGCAGGGAGATACGCAGTATTTT
cdr3_aa: CASSHGLAGAQGDTQYF

j_call: TRBJ2-1
v_call: TRBV9
d_call: -
clone_size: -
cdr3_nt: TGTGCCAGCAGCGTACGCGAGTACAATGAGCAGTTCTTC
cdr3_aa: CASSVREYNEQFF

j_call: TRBJ1-1
v_call: TRBV15
d_call: TRBD1
clone_size: -
cdr3_nt: TGTGCCACCAGGCATACGGGACAGCTGAACACTGAAGCTTTCTTT
cdr3_aa: CATRHTGQLNTEAFF

j_call: TRBJ1-6
v_call: TRBV7-2
d_call: -
clone_size: -
cdr3_nt: TGTGCCAGCAGCCCTAGTATCGTTAGCTCCTATAATTCACCCCTCCACTTT
cdr3_aa: CASSPSIVSSYNSPLHF

j_call: TRBJ2-2
v_call: TRBV12-5
d_call: TRBD2
clone_size: -
cdr3_nt: TGTGCTAGTGGTATACTAGCGGGGACCGGGGAGCTGTTTTTT
cdr3_aa: CASGILAGTGELFF

j_call: TRBJ1-4
v_call: TRBV5-1
d_call: -
clone_size: -
cdr3_nt: TGCGCCAGCAGCTTTTGGGCCTCAACTAATGAAAAACTGTTTTTT
cdr3_aa: CASSFWASTNEKLFF

j_call: TRBJ1-2
v_call: TRBV14
d_call: -
clone_size: -
cdr3_nt: TGTGCCAGCAGCCAAGGGGGCCCCAACTATGGCTACACCTTC
cdr3_aa: CASSQGGPNYGYTF

j_call: TRBJ1-1
v_call: TRBV29-1
d_call: TRBD1
clone_size: -
cdr3_nt: TGCAGCGTTCATGGGGGGACAGGGGTGAACACTGAAGCTTTCTTT
cdr3_aa: CSVHGGTGVNTEAFF

j_call: TRBJ1-2
v_call: TRBV7-8
d_call: -
clone_size: -
cdr3_nt: TGTGCCAGCAGCCACAGGGCCTCTGGCTACACCTTC
cdr3_aa: CASSHRASGYTF

j_call: TRBJ2-3
v_call: TRBV27
d_call: -
clone_size: -
cdr3_nt: TGTGCCAGCAGTTTCTCGGGAAGCACAGATACGCAGTATTTT
cdr3_aa: CASSFSGSTDTQYF

j_call: TRBJ2-1
v_call: TRBV9
d_call: TRBD2
clone_size: -
cdr3_nt: TGTGCCAGCAGCGCCCGTTCCGGGACTAACTCCTACAATGAGCAGTTCTTC
cdr3_aa: CASSARSGTNSYNEQFF

j_call: TRBJ2-3
v_call: TRBV6-4
d_call: -
clone_size: -
cdr3_nt: TGTGCCAGCAAGAACGGGAGTGACGTAGATACGCAGTATTTT
cdr3_aa: CASKNGSDVDTQYF